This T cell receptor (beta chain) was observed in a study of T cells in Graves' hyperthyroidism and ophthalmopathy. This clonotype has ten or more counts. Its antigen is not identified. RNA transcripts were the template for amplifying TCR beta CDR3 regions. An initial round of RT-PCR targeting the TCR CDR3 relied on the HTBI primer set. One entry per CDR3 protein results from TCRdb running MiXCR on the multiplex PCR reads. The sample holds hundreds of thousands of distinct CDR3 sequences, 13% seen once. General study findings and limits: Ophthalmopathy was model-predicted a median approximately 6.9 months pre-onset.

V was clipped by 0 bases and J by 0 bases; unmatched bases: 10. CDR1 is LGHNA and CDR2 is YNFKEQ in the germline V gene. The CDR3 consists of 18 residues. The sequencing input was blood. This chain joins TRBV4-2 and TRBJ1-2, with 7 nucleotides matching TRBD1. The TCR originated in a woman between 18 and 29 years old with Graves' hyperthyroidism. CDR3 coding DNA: TGTGCCAGCAGCCAAGACCCTCCTAGACAGGGAGCTAACTATGGCTACACCTTC. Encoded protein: CASSQDPPRQGANYGYTF.